These T cell receptor beta chains were read from a single sample in a study of OX40 agonist ivuxolimab in advanced cancers. Profiled with immunoSEQ multiplex PCR; TCRdb holds only in-frame clones, not every one. Here the sample spans 57,000 or so clones, more than 90% being singletons. The source material was CD4+ or CD8+ T cells sorted from blood, sampled in a trial of the OX40 agonist ivuxolimab. Every receptor here comes from an adult with an advanced solid tumor such as melanoma, head and neck, liver or kidney cancer. CDR3s include the opening cysteine and the closing phenylalanine or tryptophan. A D gene is named only where the DNA matches it firmly. Size values are once, few and many counts, or a class for expanded clones, and some rows have none.

j_gene: TRBJ1-2; abundance: -; d_gene: -; v_gene: TRBV7-5; CDR3nt: TGTGCCAGAACCTCGGTTCTCCTCATCTATGGCTACACCTTC; CDR3aa: CARTSVLLIYGYTF
j_gene: TRBJ1-2; abundance: once; d_gene: -; v_gene: TRBV7-9; CDR3nt: TGTGCCAGCAGCTTAACCGGTGTACGGAGCTATGGCTACACCTTC; CDR3aa: CASSLTGVRSYGYTF
j_gene: TRBJ2-1; abundance: -; d_gene: TRBD1; v_gene: TRBV19; CDR3nt: TGTGCCAGTAGTGCCCCGGGACAGTCCTACAATGAGCAGTTCTTC; CDR3aa: CASSAPGQSYNEQFF
j_gene: TRBJ2-1; abundance: -; d_gene: TRBD2; v_gene: TRBV4-1; CDR3nt: TGCGCCAGCAGCCAAGATTTGGCTCGGGGGGGGCCAAGGGACAATGAGCAGTTCTTC; CDR3aa: CASSQDLARGGPRDNEQFF
j_gene: TRBJ2-5; abundance: -; d_gene: TRBD2; v_gene: TRBV15; CDR3nt: TGTGCCACTGGCGTCGGGGGGCAGTACTTC; CDR3aa: CATGVGGQYF
j_gene: TRBJ1-1; abundance: once; d_gene: -; v_gene: TRBV6-1; CDR3nt: TGTGCCAGCAGCCCTGGGTTTACGGGGAACACTGAAGCTTTCTTT; CDR3aa: CASSPGFTGNTEAFF
j_gene: TRBJ2-3; abundance: -; d_gene: TRBD1; v_gene: TRBV2; CDR3nt: TGTGCCAGCAGTCAGGGACAGGGGGCAAGTGGTACGCAGTATTTT; CDR3aa: CASSQGQGASGTQYF
j_gene: TRBJ2-5; abundance: -; d_gene: TRBD1; v_gene: TRBV5-4; CDR3nt: TGTGCCAGCAGCTGGACCGGGACAGGGGGCCGGGAGACCCAGTACTTC; CDR3aa: CASSWTGTGGRETQYF
j_gene: TRBJ1-2; abundance: -; d_gene: -; v_gene: TRBV5-5; CDR3nt: TGTGCCAGCAGCTTTAATTTGGGCTATGGCTACACCTTC; CDR3aa: CASSFNLGYGYTF
j_gene: TRBJ2-3; abundance: -; d_gene: -; v_gene: TRBV9; CDR3nt: TGTGCCAGCAGCCCATCCACGGGGACGTTCGCAGATACGCAGTATTTT; CDR3aa: CASSPSTGTFADTQYF
j_gene: TRBJ2-7; abundance: -; d_gene: -; v_gene: TRBV9; CDR3nt: TGTGCCAGCAGCCAAGCGGGCGGGTTGAGCTCCTACGAGCAGTACTTC; CDR3aa: CASSQAGGLSSYEQYF
j_gene: TRBJ1-5; abundance: -; d_gene: -; v_gene: TRBV19; CDR3nt: TGTGCCACCAGGACGGGTAGCGGCAATCAGCCCCAGCATTTT; CDR3aa: CATRTGSGNQPQHF
j_gene: TRBJ1-3; abundance: -; d_gene: TRBD1; v_gene: TRBV6-1; CDR3nt: TGTGCCAGCAGTGAGACAGGGGCGCTGTCTGGAAACACCATATATTTT; CDR3aa: CASSETGALSGNTIYF
j_gene: TRBJ2-4; abundance: -; d_gene: -; v_gene: TRBV4-2; CDR3nt: TGTGCCAGCAGCCAAGGCTTTTTCGGCATTCAGTACTTC; CDR3aa: CASSQGFFGIQYF
j_gene: TRBJ2-7; abundance: -; d_gene: TRBD1; v_gene: TRBV23-1; CDR3nt: TGCGCCAGCAGTCACCCGGGACAGCCAAGACGAGACTACGAGCAGTACTTC; CDR3aa: CASSHPGQPRRDYEQYF
j_gene: TRBJ1-2; abundance: -; d_gene: TRBD1; v_gene: TRBV30; CDR3nt: TGTGCCTGGAGGGCCGGACAGGTCCGCGGCTACACCTTC; CDR3aa: CAWRAGQVRGYTF
j_gene: TRBJ2-3; abundance: -; d_gene: -; v_gene: TRBV6-6; CDR3nt: TGTGCCAGCAGGCCAACAGGGACAGATACGCAGTATTTT; CDR3aa: CASRPTGTDTQYF
j_gene: TRBJ1-1; abundance: -; d_gene: -; v_gene: TRBV30; CDR3nt: TGTGCCTGGAGTGTCCCAGGCAGGGAAGGCACTGAAGCTTTCTTT; CDR3aa: CAWSVPGREGTEAFF
j_gene: TRBJ2-5; abundance: -; d_gene: -; v_gene: TRBV19; CDR3nt: TGTGCCAGTAGAGTTAGAGGGACCCAGTACTTC; CDR3aa: CASRVRGTQYF
j_gene: TRBJ1-2; abundance: -; d_gene: -; v_gene: TRBV5-4; CDR3nt: TGTGCCAGCAGCTTGGCAAGGACAGTGGGTTCTGACTATGGCTACACCTTC; CDR3aa: CASSLARTVGSDYGYTF
j_gene: TRBJ2-7; abundance: -; d_gene: -; v_gene: TRBV6-1; CDR3nt: TGTGCCAGCAGTGAAAATATGGGATACGAGCAGTACTTC; CDR3aa: CASSENMGYEQYF
j_gene: TRBJ2-7; abundance: -; d_gene: -; v_gene: TRBV27; CDR3nt: TGTGCCAGCAGGAGTACGGTGACCTACGAGCAGTACTTC; CDR3aa: CASRSTVTYEQYF
j_gene: TRBJ2-7; abundance: -; d_gene: -; v_gene: TRBV9; CDR3nt: TGTGCCAGCAGCGTAGGGATCGGTCACGAGCAGTACTTC; CDR3aa: CASSVGIGHEQYF
j_gene: TRBJ2-3; abundance: -; d_gene: TRBD1; v_gene: TRBV6-5; CDR3nt: TGTGCCAGCAGTTCTGCAGGGGGCGCAGATACGCAGTATTTT; CDR3aa: CASSSAGGADTQYF
j_gene: TRBJ1-1; abundance: -; d_gene: -; v_gene: TRBV30; CDR3nt: TGTGCCTGGGGCCTGGGGGGGCACACTGAAGCTTTCTTT; CDR3aa: CAWGLGGHTEAFF
j_gene: TRBJ2-3; abundance: -; d_gene: -; v_gene: TRBV6-1; CDR3nt: TGTGCCAGCACCCAGTACACAGATACGCAGTATTTT; CDR3aa: CASTQYTDTQYF
j_gene: TRBJ2-7; abundance: -; d_gene: TRBD1; v_gene: TRBV11-3; CDR3nt: TGTGCCAGCAGCCCCCGACAGGGTTCCTACGAGCAGTACTTC; CDR3aa: CASSPRQGSYEQYF
j_gene: TRBJ2-7; abundance: -; d_gene: TRBD1; v_gene: TRBV29-1; CDR3nt: TGCAGCGTGGGACAGGGGGTTGGGGAGCAGTACTTC; CDR3aa: CSVGQGVGEQYF
j_gene: TRBJ2-1; abundance: once; d_gene: -; v_gene: TRBV10-3; CDR3nt: TGTGCCATCAGTGAAGGTAGGGGGTTAAAGAATGAGCAGTTCTTC; CDR3aa: CAISEGRGLKNEQFF
j_gene: TRBJ2-4; abundance: once; d_gene: -; v_gene: TRBV4-1; CDR3nt: TGCGCCAGCAGCCATCACGGGCCCCCTGGGGCCAAAAACATTCAGTACTTC; CDR3aa: CASSHHGPPGAKNIQYF
j_gene: TRBJ1-6; abundance: -; d_gene: TRBD1; v_gene: TRBV27; CDR3nt: TGTGCCAGCAGTTGGGACAGTAATAATTCACCCCTCCACTTT; CDR3aa: CASSWDSNNSPLHF
j_gene: TRBJ1-1; abundance: -; d_gene: -; v_gene: TRBV5-1; CDR3nt: TGCGCCAGCAGCTTGCAGGGTTCTGATGAAGCTTTCTTT; CDR3aa: CASSLQGSDEAFF
j_gene: TRBJ2-7; abundance: -; d_gene: -; v_gene: TRBV5-1; CDR3nt: TGCGCCAGCAACAGGGACGGAGTTGGCGAGCAGTACTTC; CDR3aa: CASNRDGVGEQYF
j_gene: TRBJ2-3; abundance: -; d_gene: -; v_gene: TRBV10-1; CDR3nt: TGCGCCAGCAGTGACGGTGCAGGAGGGACGCAGTATTTT; CDR3aa: CASSDGAGGTQYF
j_gene: TRBJ2-7; abundance: -; d_gene: TRBD2; v_gene: TRBV18; CDR3nt: TGTGCCAGCTCACCACTGGCTAGCGGGAGAATGTCCTCCGAGCAGTACTTC; CDR3aa: CASSPLASGRMSSEQYF
j_gene: TRBJ2-2; abundance: -; d_gene: -; v_gene: TRBV19; CDR3nt: TGTGCCAGTAGTCCTACCCGGGACGGATACACCGGGGAGCTGTTTTTT; CDR3aa: CASSPTRDGYTGELFF
j_gene: TRBJ2-2; abundance: once; d_gene: TRBD1; v_gene: TRBV11-2; CDR3nt: TGTGCCAGTCGACAGGGGCGAGGGACCGGGGAGCTGTTTTTT; CDR3aa: CASRQGRGTGELFF
j_gene: TRBJ2-6; abundance: -; d_gene: -; v_gene: TRBV5-5; CDR3nt: TGTGCCAGCATCGGGGGCCTAGGACAGAGCAACTCTGGGGCCAACGTCCTGACTTTC; CDR3aa: CASIGGLGQSNSGANVLTF
j_gene: TRBJ2-7; abundance: -; d_gene: TRBD2; v_gene: TRBV9; CDR3nt: TGTGCCAGAGAGCCTAGCGGGGACTACGAGCAGTACTTC; CDR3aa: CAREPSGDYEQYF
j_gene: TRBJ1-1; abundance: -; d_gene: -; v_gene: TRBV7-9; CDR3nt: TGTGCCAGCAGCCTAGTGACTGAAGCTTTCTTT; CDR3aa: CASSLVTEAFF
j_gene: TRBJ1-2; abundance: once; d_gene: -; v_gene: TRBV29-1; CDR3nt: TGCAGCGTCGGGGATGGGGGGCTGGGCTACACCTTC; CDR3aa: CSVGDGGLGYTF
j_gene: TRBJ1-1; abundance: -; d_gene: -; v_gene: TRBV2; CDR3nt: TGTGCCAGCAGTGTCCCCGGGAACACTGAAGCTTTCTTT; CDR3aa: CASSVPGNTEAFF
j_gene: TRBJ2-7; abundance: -; d_gene: -; v_gene: TRBV5-1; CDR3nt: TGCGCCAGCAAAAGGTGGGATTCCTACGAGCAGTACTTC; CDR3aa: CASKRWDSYEQYF
j_gene: TRBJ1-2; abundance: -; d_gene: -; v_gene: TRBV2; CDR3nt: TGTGCCAGCTCACCTGGGGGGTTGGACTATGGCTACACCTTC; CDR3aa: CASSPGGLDYGYTF